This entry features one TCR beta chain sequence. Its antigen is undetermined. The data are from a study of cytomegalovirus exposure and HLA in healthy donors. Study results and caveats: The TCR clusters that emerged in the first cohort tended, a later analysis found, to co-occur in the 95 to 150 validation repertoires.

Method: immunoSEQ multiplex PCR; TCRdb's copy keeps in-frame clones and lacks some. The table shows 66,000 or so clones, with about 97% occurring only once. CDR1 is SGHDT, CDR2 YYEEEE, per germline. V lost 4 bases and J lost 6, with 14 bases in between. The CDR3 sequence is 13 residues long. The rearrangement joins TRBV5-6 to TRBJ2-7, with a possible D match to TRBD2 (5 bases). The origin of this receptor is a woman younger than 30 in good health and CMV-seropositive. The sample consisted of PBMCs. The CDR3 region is CASSDSGLREQYF. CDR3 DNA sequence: TGTGCCAGCAGCGACTCGGGATTACGCGAGCAGTACTTC. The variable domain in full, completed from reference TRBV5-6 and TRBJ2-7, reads DAGVTQSPTHLIKTRGQQVTLRCSPKSGHDTVSWYQQALGQGPQFIFQYYEEEERQRGNFPDRFSGHQFPNYSSELNVNALLLGDSALYLCASSDSGLREQYFGPGTRLTVT.